This T cell receptor (beta chain) was retrieved from a study of sequential checkpoint blockade in melanoma. This clone was detected a few times. The treatment is: randomized to nivolumab then ipilimumab (arm A) or the reverse (arm B). TCRdb's copy holds only in-frame clones and misses some; the assay was immunoSEQ multiplex PCR. The sample lists 15,000 to 20,000 clones, 73% occurring once. The clonotype was recovered from a human donor with melanoma. This sample comprised tumor tissue (inferred from file names), obtained from a patient given nivolumab and ipilimumab in sequence.

CDR3 amino acids: CASVRFPALYEQYF. For the CDR3, the DNA is TGTGCCAGCGTCCGGTTCCCGGCTCTCTACGAGCAGTACTTC. The genes are TRBV7-5 and TRBJ2-7. TRBV7-5 is an annotated pseudogene. The CDR3 is 14 amino acids.